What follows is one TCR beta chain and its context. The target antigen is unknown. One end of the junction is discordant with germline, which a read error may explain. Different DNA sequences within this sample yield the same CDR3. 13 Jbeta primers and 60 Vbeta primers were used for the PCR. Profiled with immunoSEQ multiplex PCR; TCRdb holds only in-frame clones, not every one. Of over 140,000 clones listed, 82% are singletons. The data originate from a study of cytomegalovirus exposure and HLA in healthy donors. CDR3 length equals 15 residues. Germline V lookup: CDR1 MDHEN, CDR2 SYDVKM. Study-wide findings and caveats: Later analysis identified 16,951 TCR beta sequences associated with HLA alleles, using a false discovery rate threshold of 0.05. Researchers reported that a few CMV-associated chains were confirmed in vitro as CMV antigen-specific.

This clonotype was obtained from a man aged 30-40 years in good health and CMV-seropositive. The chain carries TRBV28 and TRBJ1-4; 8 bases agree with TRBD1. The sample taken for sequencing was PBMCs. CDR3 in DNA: TGTGCCAGCAGTTCCCGGACAGGGACTAATGAAAAGCTGTTTTTT. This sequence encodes CASSSRTGTNEKLFF.